The 11 T cell receptor beta chains below were found in one sample sequenced in a study of sequential checkpoint blockade in melanoma. The repertoire was sequenced with immunoSEQ multiplex PCR; TCRdb's copy has only in-frame clones and lacks some. The sample has roughly 9,100 clones, about 88% seen once. This sample's treatment: randomized to nivolumab then ipilimumab (arm A) or the reverse (arm B). The specimen comprised CD8+ T cells sorted from blood (inferred from file names), sampled from a patient given nivolumab and ipilimumab in sequence. The receptors originated from a human donor with melanoma.

This clone came up once. J is TRBJ2-7 and V is TRBV18; 7 bases line up with TRBD1. The CDR3 is 14 amino acids. With 6 bases clipped from V and 4 bases from J, the junction kept 9 bases outside the gene matches. Germline V gives CDR1 KGHSH, CDR2 LQKENI. The CDR3 DNA is TGTGCCAGCTCGACCGGGACAGCACTTTACGAGCAGTACTTC. Encoded protein: CASSTGTALYEQYF.

The genes are TRBV27 and TRBJ2-7; 8 bases are shared with TRBD1. Germline assignment: CDR1 MNHEY and CDR2 SMNVEV (reference sequence). The CDR3 covers 15 residues. V lost 4 bases and J lost 3; bases outside the gene matches: 8. Written as DNA, the CDR3 is TGTGCCAGCAGTTACCAGACAGGGGCCCTCTACGAGCAGTACTTC. Protein: CASSYQTGALYEQYF.

The genes are TRBV9 and TRBJ1-1; D not certain. Germline CDR1 SGDLS, CDR2 YYNGEE. This CDR3 is 13 amino acids long. Between the trimmed V and J ends, which lost 2 bases and 1 base, there was a span of 6 bases. This CDR3 is CASSVSSNTEAFF. In DNA, the CDR3 is TGTGCCAGCAGCGTTAGTTCGAACACTGAAGCTTTCTTT.

This clone was recorded only once. This rearrangement joins TRBV5-4 to TRBJ2-7, with D perhaps TRBD2 (5 bases). V was cut by 4 bases and J by 6 bases, with 14 bases left in between. Germline CDR1 reads SGHNT; CDR2 reads YYREEE (reference sequence). The CDR3 covers 13 residues. CDR3 DNA sequence: TGTGCCAGCAGCCCGATATTAGGGAGCGAGCAGTACTTC. Protein product: CASSPILGSEQYF.

V and J are TRBV27 and TRBJ1-1, with 7 bases matching TRBD1. Trimming cost V 6 bases and J 2 bases; bases outside gene matches: 6. CDR3 length: 14 residues. Looked up from germline, CDR1 is MNHEY and CDR2 is SMNVEV (reference sequence). The DNA for the CDR3 is TGTGCCAGCAGGAGACAGGGAGAAAACACTGAAGCTTTCTTT. Translating gives CASRRQGENTEAFF.

The chain uses TRBV27 and TRBJ2-7, with a possible D match to TRBD2 (5 bases). V lost 0 bases and J lost 4, with 16 bases in between. Germline CDR1 and CDR2: MNHEY and SMNVEV (reference sequence). The CDR3 is 16 residues long. The CDR3 DNA follows: TGTGCCAGCAGTTTATCGGCTAGCCTGCTTCGTTACGAGCAGTACGTC. Translated, it gives CASSLSASLLRYEQYV.

The chain employs TRBV7-9 and TRBJ1-5; 11 positions match TRBD1. Germline V gene sequence: CDR1 SEHNR, CDR2 FQNEAQ (reference sequence). The CDR3 totals 16 residues. V was clipped by 4 bases and J by 5 bases; unmatched bases: 7. The CDR3 sequence: CASSWWTGGIDQPQHF. CDR3 in DNA: TGTGCCAGCAGCTGGTGGACAGGGGGCATCGATCAGCCCCAGCATTTT.

This sequence joins TRBV27 and TRBJ1-5; no clear D gene. This CDR3 spans 15 amino acids. The V gene's germline CDR1 is MNHEY and CDR2 SMNVEV (reference sequence). V was shortened by 2 bases and J by 2 bases, with 10 bases between the two germline ends. CDR3 bases: TGTGCCAGCAGTTTAGAGGGCTCCGGCAATCAGCCCCAGCATTTT. As protein: CASSLEGSGNQPQHF.

The chain carries TRBV11-2 and TRBJ2-7; TRBD2 might be the D (6 bases). V gave up 5 bases and J gave up 4 bases, with 18 bases separating them. Looked up from germline, CDR1 is SGHAT and CDR2 is FQNNGV. This CDR3 has 15 amino acids. The CDR3 DNA follows: TGTGCCAGCAGCCCTGGGGCAGGGAGGCAGTACGAGCAGTACGTC. This codes for CASSPGAGRQYEQYV.

This chain joins TRBV9 and TRBJ1-2, with a weak D call TRBD1 (6 bases). Germline-derived CDR1 and CDR2 are SGDLS and YYNGEE. The CDR3 length is 14 residues. V lost 0 bases, J lost 1 base, and 7 bases lay in between. The CDR3: CASSVGDINYGYTF. The CDR3 DNA reads as TGTGCCAGCAGCGTAGGGGACATTAACTATGGCTACACCTTC.

The V and J genes are TRBV2 and TRBJ2-7, with a weak D call TRBD1 (5 bases). The CDR3 loop spans 14 amino acids. From germline, CDR1 is SNHLY and CDR2 FYNNEI. Trimming shortened V by 1 base and J by 0 bases, and 7 bases separated the two germline ends. The CDR3 loop is CASSEGGFSYEQYF. The CDR3 bases are TGTGCCAGCAGTGAAGGGGGCTTCTCCTACGAGCAGTACTTC. Using reference TRBV2 and TRBJ2-7 for the parts outside the CDR3, the full variable domain is EPEVTQTPSHQVTQMGQEVILRCVPISNHLYFYWYRQILGQKVEFLVSFYNNEISEKSEIFDDQFSVERPDGSNFTLKIRSTKLEDSAMYFCASSEGGFSYEQYFGPGTRLTVT.